Listed here are 14 T cell receptor beta chains from one sample, sequenced in a study of vaccination and CD4 T cells after COVID-19. The treatment denotes: approximately nine-day PBMC culture with coronavirus spike peptide pools or control peptides (ViraFEST assay). Cultured CD4+ T cells had their DNA profiled by the Oncomine TCR Beta short-read assay. TCRdb called the PCR reads again in MiXCR, with one record for every CDR3 protein. The repertoire includes around 19,000 distinct CDR3 sequences, 60% of them detected once, and roughly 11% sits in the top ten. Their specific antigens are unknown. The sequenced material came from CD4+ T cells from blood, cultured in vitro. These receptors all stem from a human donor who had recovered from COVID-19.

This clonotype came up a few times. This chain connects TRBV2 to TRBJ2-7; weak D call: TRBD2 (6 bases). The germline gives CDR1 SNHLY, CDR2 FYNNEI. Trimming stripped 7 bases from V and 7 bases from J, with 20 bases between. The CDR3 contains 14 residues. The CDR3 DNA follows: TGTGCCAGCAAGGCGGAGGGTGGTGGCGTGGAGCAGTACTTC. This translates into CASKAEGGGVEQYF.

This chain uses TRBV19 with TRBJ1-6; tentative D call: TRBD1 (6 bases). V lost 5 bases, J lost 3 bases, and 17 bases lay in between. In germline, CDR1 is LNHDA, CDR2 SQIVND (reference sequence). The CDR3 is 17 residues long. CDR3 sequence reads: CASSSPPGAFYNSPLHF. In DNA, the CDR3 is TGTGCCAGTAGTTCCCCGCCAGGGGCATTCTATAATTCACCCCTCCACTTT.

This clonotype appeared once. V and J are TRBV11-3 and TRBJ1-2; D unresolved. The CDR3 consists of 13 residues. The V gene lost 1 base and the J gene lost 2 bases, with 5 bases spanning the gap. In germline, CDR1 is SGHNT, CDR2 YENEEA. CDR3: CASSLVQNYGYTF. The DNA for the CDR3 is TGTGCCAGCAGCTTAGTACAAAACTATGGCTACACCTTC.

This clonotype was counted a single time. V gene TRBV7-9 combines with J gene TRBJ2-3; D might be TRBD1 or TRBD2, each matching 5 bases. Germline CDR1 reads SEHNR; CDR2 reads FQNEAQ (reference sequence). The ends were cut back, 7 bases at V and 6 bases at J, with 17 bases in the middle. This CDR3 region has 14 residues. CDR3 coding DNA: TGTGCCAGCACCACGACCCGGGGCTCTGATACGCAGTATTTT. Translating it yields CASTTTRGSDTQYF.

This clonotype turned up a few times. The rearrangement links TRBV19 to TRBJ1-5, with 10 bases lining up with TRBD1. The CDR3 extends over 14 amino acids. Germline assignment: CDR1 LNHDA and CDR2 SQIVND (reference sequence). V shed 4 bases and J 9 bases; nucleotides not matched to a gene: 6. The CDR3 protein is CASSTDRGLRPQHF. CDR3 nucleotide sequence: TGTGCCAGTAGTACAGACAGGGGGCTACGGCCCCAGCATTTT. The full variable domain, its missing parts supplied by reference TRBV19 and TRBJ1-5, is DGGITQSPKYLFRKEGQNVTLSCEQNLNHDAMYWYRQDPGQGLRLIYYSQIVNDFQKGDIAEGYSVSREKKESFPLTVTSAQKNPTAFYLCASSTDRGLRPQHFGDGTRLSIL.

This clonotype was recorded once. CDR3 in DNA: TGTGCCAGCGGTCGGGACCTAGCGGAATATGGCTACACCTTC. It is translated as CASGRDLAEYGYTF. V is TRBV9 and J is TRBJ1-2; tentatively, D is TRBD1 (5 bases). V lost 7 bases to trimming and J lost 5 bases, with 18 bases between them. This CDR3 is built from 14 residues. Germline CDR1 is SGDLS and CDR2 is YYNGEE.

The chain has TRBV6-1 and TRBJ1-3, with D perhaps matching TRBD1 (5 bases). This CDR3 comprises 15 residues. The V end lost 5 bases, the J end lost 0 bases, and 11 bases lay between the germline ends. Germline CDR1 and CDR2: MNHNS and SASEGT. The CDR3 here is CASSSKTASGNTIYF. The CDR3, as DNA: TGTGCCAGCAGTAGTAAGACAGCCTCTGGAAACACCATATATTTT.

V gene TRBV5-4 combines with J gene TRBJ2-5; 8 bases map to TRBD2. CDR1 and CDR2 from the germline V gene are SGHNT and YYREEE (reference sequence). There are 13 residues in the CDR3. Unmatched junction bases numbered 2, after V lost 3 bases and J lost 4 bases. CDR3 loop: CASSSGGAETQYF. For the CDR3, the DNA is TGTGCCAGCAGCTCCGGGGGGGCAGAGACCCAGTACTTC.

The chain joins TRBV19 to TRBJ2-3; D might be TRBD2 (5 bases). The CDR3 is 14 residues long. Trimming pared 6 bases from V and 0 bases from J, leaving 10 bases between. CDR1 LNHDA and CDR2 SQIVND come from the germline V gene (reference sequence). CDR3 coding DNA: TGTGCCAGTAGAAGGAGAGGGAGCACAGATACGCAGTATTTT. Its translation is CASRRRGSTDTQYF.

V gene TRBV2 combines with J gene TRBJ1-2, with 7 bases identical to TRBD1. Unmatched junction bases numbered 3, after V lost 9 bases and J lost 5 bases. Germline CDR1 is SNHLY and CDR2 is FYNNEI. This CDR3 region has 11 residues. CDR3 DNA sequence: TGTGCCAGACAGGGGTCGTATGGCTACACCTTC. It yields the protein CARQGSYGYTF.

The chain links TRBV4-1 to TRBJ1-6; weak D call: TRBD1 (6 bases). The CDR3 is 16 amino acids. V was shortened by 2 bases and J by 10 bases, with 18 bases between the two germline ends. Germline V gene data show CDR1 as MGHRA and CDR2 as YSYEKL. Here the CDR3 DNA reads TGCGCCAGCAGCCAACCGTTACAGGGATCGAAATCACCCCTCCACTTT. Amino acids: CASSQPLQGSKSPLHF.

CDR3 residues: CASSDRTGAREQYF. The CDR3 DNA reads as TGTGCCAGCAGTGATAGGACAGGGGCCCGCGAGCAGTACTTC. V is TRBV2 and J is TRBJ2-7; 9 bases fit TRBD1. With 3 bases clipped from V and 6 bases from J, the junction kept 6 bases outside the gene matches. The CDR3 spans 14 residues. Germline loops: CDR1 SNHLY, CDR2 FYNNEI.

The CDR3 loop reads CASSLPGWETDTQYF. In nucleotides, the CDR3 is TGTGCCAGCAGCTTACCGGGATGGGAAACAGATACGCAGTATTTT. J is TRBJ2-3 and V is TRBV5-6, with TRBD2 as a possible D gene (5 bases). With 2 bases removed from V and 3 bases from J, the gap between germline ends came to 13 bases. The germline gives CDR1 SGHDT, CDR2 YYEEEE. The CDR3 has 15 residues. The complete variable domain, with remaining parts taken from reference TRBV5-6 and TRBJ2-3, reads DAGVTQSPTHLIKTRGQQVTLRCSPKSGHDTVSWYQQALGQGPQFIFQYYEEEERQRGNFPDRFSGHQFPNYSSELNVNALLLGDSALYLCASSLPGWETDTQYFGPGTRLTVL.

The V gene is TRBV18, the J gene TRBJ1-1, with D uncertain. The CDR3 spans 16 residues. Germline V gene sequence: CDR1 KGHSH, CDR2 LQKENI. V was cut by 3 bases and J by 0 bases, with 14 bases left in between. As DNA, the CDR3 is TGTGCCAGCTCACCGAGTATGCGAATCATGAACACTGAAGCTTTCTTT. This codes for CASSPSMRIMNTEAFF. The full variable domain, its missing parts supplied by reference TRBV18 and TRBJ1-1, is NAGVMQNPRHLVRRRGQEARLRCSPMKGHSHVYWYRQLPEEGLKFMVYLQKENIIDESGMPKERFSAEFPKEGPSILRIQQVVRGDSAAYFCASSPSMRIMNTEAFFGQGTRLTVV.